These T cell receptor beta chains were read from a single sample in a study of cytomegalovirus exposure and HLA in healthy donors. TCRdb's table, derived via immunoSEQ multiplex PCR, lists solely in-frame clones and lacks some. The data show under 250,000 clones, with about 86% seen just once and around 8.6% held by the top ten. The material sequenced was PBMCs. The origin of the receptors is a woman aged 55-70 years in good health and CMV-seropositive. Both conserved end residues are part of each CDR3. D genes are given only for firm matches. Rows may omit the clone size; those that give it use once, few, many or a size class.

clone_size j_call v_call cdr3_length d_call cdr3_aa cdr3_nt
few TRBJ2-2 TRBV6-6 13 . CASRPGGSGELFF TGTGCCAGCAGACCTGGAGGATCCGGGGAGCTGTTTTTT
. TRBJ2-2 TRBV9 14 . CASSVGTLTGELFF TGTGCCAGCAGCGTGGGGACACTCACCGGGGAGCTGTTTTTT
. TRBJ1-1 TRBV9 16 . CASSPRGGGRNTEAFF TGTGCCAGCAGCCCCCGCGGGGGAGGGAGGAACACTGAAGCTTTCTTT
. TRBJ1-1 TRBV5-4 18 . CASSQVNRVSGMNTEAFF TGTGCCAGCAGCCAAGTTAACAGGGTGTCCGGAATGAACACTGAAGCTTTCTTT
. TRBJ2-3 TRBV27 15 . CASSSISELADTQYF TGTGCCAGCAGTTCAATCAGCGAATTGGCAGATACGCAGTATTTT
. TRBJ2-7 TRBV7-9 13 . CSSSQGREWEQYF TGTTCCAGCAGCCAAGGCCGGGAGTGGGAGCAGTACTTC
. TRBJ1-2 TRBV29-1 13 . CSVEAPRNYGYTF TGCAGCGTTGAGGCCCCTAGAAACTATGGCTACACCTTC
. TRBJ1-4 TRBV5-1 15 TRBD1 CASSSGDRDREKLFF TGCGCCAGCAGCTCGGGGGACAGGGATAGGGAAAAACTGTTTTTT
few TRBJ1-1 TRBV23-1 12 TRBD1 CASSTDREGTFF TGCGCCAGCAGCACGGACAGGGAGGGGACTTTCTTT
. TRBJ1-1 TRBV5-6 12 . CASSQKNTEAFF TGTGCCAGCAGCCAAAAGAACACTGAAGCTTTCTTT
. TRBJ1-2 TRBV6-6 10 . CAAANYGYTF TGTGCCGCGGCAAACTATGGCTACACCTTC
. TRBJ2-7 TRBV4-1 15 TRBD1 CASSQARTGSYEQYF TGCGCCAGCAGCCAAGCAAGGACAGGGTCCTACGAGCAGTACTTC
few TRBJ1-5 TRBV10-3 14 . CAISAVYSNQPQHF TGTGCCATCAGTGCTGTTTATAGCAATCAGCCCCAGCATTTT
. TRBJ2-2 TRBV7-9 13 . CSSSLSTAGELFF TGTTCCAGCAGCTTATCGACAGCCGGGGAGCTGTTTTTT
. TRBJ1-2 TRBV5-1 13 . CASSGRDAYGYTF TGCGCCAGCAGCGGGAGAGATGCCTATGGCTACACCTTC
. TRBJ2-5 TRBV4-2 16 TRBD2 CASSLGTSGRGETQYF TGTGCCAGCAGCCTCGGGACTAGCGGGAGAGGAGAGACCCAGTACTTC
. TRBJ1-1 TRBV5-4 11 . CASSEDTEAFF TGTGCCAGTAGCGAGGATACTGAAGCTTTCTTT
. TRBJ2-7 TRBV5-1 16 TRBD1 CASSLVQGAGRVEQYF TGCGCCAGCAGCTTGGTGCAGGGGGCAGGCAGGGTCGAGCAGTACTTC
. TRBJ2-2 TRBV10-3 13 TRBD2 CAIKQREGGELFF TGTGCCATCAAGCAGCGGGAAGGCGGGGAGCTGTTTTTT
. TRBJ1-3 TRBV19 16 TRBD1 CASRHRGEFSGNTIYF TGTGCCAGTAGGCACAGGGGGGAGTTCTCTGGAAACACCATATATTTT
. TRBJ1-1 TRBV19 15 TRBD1 CASSNSGQGESEAFF TGTGCCAGTAGTAATTCCGGACAGGGCGAGTCGGAAGCTTTCTTT
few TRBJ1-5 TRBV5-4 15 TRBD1 CASSPGQGSNQPQHF TGTGCCAGCAGCCCTGGACAGGGGAGCAATCAGCCCCAGCATTTT
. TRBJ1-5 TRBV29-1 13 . CSAGTSSNQPQHF TGCAGCGCTGGGACATCTAGCAATCAGCCCCAGCATTTT
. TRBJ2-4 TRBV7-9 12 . CASSLEGYIQYF TGTGCCAGCAGCCTGGAGGGGTACATTCAGTACTTC
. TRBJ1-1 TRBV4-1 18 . CASSQEPGFSGQNTEAFF TGCGCCAGCAGCCAAGAGCCCGGCTTTTCAGGCCAGAACACTGAAGCTTTCTTT
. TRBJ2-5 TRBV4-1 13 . CASSLGGGETQYF TGCGCCAGCAGCCTGGGGGGAGGCGAGACCCAGTACTTC
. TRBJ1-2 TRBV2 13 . CASEDSGARGYTF TGTGCCAGCGAGGACAGCGGAGCTCGTGGCTACACCTTC
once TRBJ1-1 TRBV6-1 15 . CASSPSGIGNTEAFF TGTGCCAGCAGCCCTTCTGGTATCGGGAACACTGAAGCTTTCTTT
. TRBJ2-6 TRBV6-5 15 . CASTLSGQVANVLTF TGTGCCAGCACCTTATCGGGACAAGTGGCCAACGTCCTGACTTTC
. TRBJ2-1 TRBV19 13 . CASSMGLVNEQFF TGTGCCAGTAGTATGGGACTGGTGAATGAGCAGTTCTTC
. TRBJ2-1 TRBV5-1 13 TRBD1 CASSFRGQNEQFF TGCGCCAGCAGCTTCAGGGGGCAGAATGAGCAGTTCTTC
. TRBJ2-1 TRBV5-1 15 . CASSLDQGGSNEQFF TGCGCCAGCAGCTTGGATCAAGGAGGGAGCAATGAGCAGTTCTTC
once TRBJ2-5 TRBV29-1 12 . CSVVGLSGTQYF TGCAGCGTTGTGGGACTCTCAGGGACCCAGTACTTC
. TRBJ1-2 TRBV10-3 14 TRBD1 CAISGDRPPYGYTF TGTGCCATCAGTGGGGACAGGCCCCCCTATGGCTACACCTTC
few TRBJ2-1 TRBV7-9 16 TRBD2 CASSFFLAASVNEQFF TGTGCCAGCAGCTTTTTCCTAGCGGCCTCTGTTAATGAGCAGTTCTTC
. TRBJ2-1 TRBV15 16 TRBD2 CATSRNFLAGAHEQFF TGTGCCACCAGCAGAAATTTTCTAGCGGGAGCCCATGAGCAGTTCTTC
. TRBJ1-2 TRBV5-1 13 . CASSGSGNYGYTF TGCGCCAGCAGCGGATCAGGGAACTATGGCTACACCTTC
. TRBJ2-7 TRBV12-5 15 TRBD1 CASGALTGVVHEQYF TGTGCTAGTGGCGCGCTGACAGGGGTAGTACACGAGCAGTACTTC
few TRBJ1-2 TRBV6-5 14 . CASSYRGANYGYTF TGTGCCAGCAGTTATCGGGGAGCTAACTATGGCTACACCTTC
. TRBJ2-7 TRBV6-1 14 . CASSASAVTYEQYF TGTGCCAGCAGTGCGTCAGCGGTTACCTACGAGCAGTACTTC
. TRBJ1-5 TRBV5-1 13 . CASSPGVDQPQHF TGCGCCAGCAGCCCGGGGGTGGATCAGCCCCAGCATTTT
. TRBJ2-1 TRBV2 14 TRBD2 CASRERGPYNEQFF TGTGCCAGCAGGGAGCGGGGCCCCTACAATGAGCAGTTCTTC
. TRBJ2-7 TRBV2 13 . CASSDRDSYEQYF TGTGCCAGCAGTGATCGGGACTCCTACGAGCAGTACTTC
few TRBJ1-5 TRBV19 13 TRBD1 CASTGQGYQPQHF TGTGCCAGTACCGGACAGGGGTATCAGCCCCAGCATTTT
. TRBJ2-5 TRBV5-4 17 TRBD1 CASSLATGRDIGGTQYF TGTGCCAGCAGCTTGGCGACAGGGAGAGACATTGGCGGGACCCAGTACTTC
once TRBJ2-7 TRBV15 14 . CATSISTGTTEQYF TGTGCCACCAGCATAAGCACAGGGACGACCGAGCAGTACTTC
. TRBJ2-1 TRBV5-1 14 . CASSPGQSYNEQFF TGCGCCAGCAGCCCAGGACAGTCCTACAATGAGCAGTTCTTC
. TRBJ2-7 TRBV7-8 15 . CASSLTQWSSYEQYF TGTGCCAGCAGCTTAACTCAGTGGAGCTCCTACGAGCAGTACTTC
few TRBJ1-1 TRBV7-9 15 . CASSLGTHMNTEAFF TGTGCCAGCAGCTTAGGGACACATATGAACACTGAAGCTTTCTTT
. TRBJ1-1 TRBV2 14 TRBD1 CASSVSTGDTEAFF TGTGCCAGCAGCGTCAGCACAGGGGACACTGAAGCTTTCTTT
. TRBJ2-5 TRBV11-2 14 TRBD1 CASTRGQGEETQYF TGTGCCAGCACTCGAGGACAGGGGGAAGAGACCCAGTACTTC